These 22 T cell receptor beta chains share one sample of origin, sequenced in a study of early T cells in non-severe SARS-CoV-2 infection. From the 5' RACE reads, TCRdb called clonotypes with MiXCR, one entry per CDR3 protein. The sample has fewer than 35,000 distinct CDR3 sequences; roughly 6.6% are singletons. Sample: whole blood. The source of these receptors is an adult who was a healthcare worker with PCR-confirmed SARS-CoV-2 infection or an uninfected control (not recorded which).

This clonotype showed up just a few times. This chain links TRBV20-1 with TRBJ2-1; the match to TRBD2 covers 9 bases. V lost 5 bases and J lost 6; bases outside the gene matches: 14. The CDR3 sequence is 16 residues long. Per germline, CDR1 DFQATT and CDR2 SNEGSKA (reference sequence). The DNA of the CDR3 is TGCAGTGCTGAAGAAGGTAGCGGGAGTACTGTCAATGAGCAGTTCTTC. This sequence encodes CSAEEGSGSTVNEQFF.

The rearrangement joins TRBV19 to TRBJ2-3, with TRBD1 identical over 8 bases. CDR1 is LNHDA and CDR2 is SQIVND in the germline V gene (reference sequence). The CDR3 extends over 16 amino acids. V shed 7 bases, J shed 0 bases, and the junction held 9 bases outside the gene matches. This CDR3 is CASTLSWDRSTDTQYF. CDR3 sequence (DNA): TGTGCCAGTACCCTCAGTTGGGACAGGAGCACAGATACGCAGTATTTT.

V is TRBV2 and J is TRBJ2-3; 15 nucleotides match TRBD2. J was trimmed by 6 bases and V by 5 bases; bases with no gene match: 6. This CDR3 comprises 16 residues. Germline CDR1 reads SNHLY; CDR2 reads FYNNEI. The CDR3 is CASSSGLAGGPDTQYF. In DNA, the CDR3 is TGTGCCAGCAGTTCGGGACTAGCGGGAGGCCCCGATACGCAGTATTTT. The whole variable domain, remainder taken from reference TRBV2 and TRBJ2-3, is EPEVTQTPSHQVTQMGQEVILRCVPISNHLYFYWYRQILGQKVEFLVSFYNNEISEKSEIFDDQFSVERPDGSNFTLKIRSTKLEDSAMYFCASSSGLAGGPDTQYFGPGTRLTVL.

Many counts were recorded for this clonotype. V gene TRBV7-9 combines with J gene TRBJ2-5; D is ambiguous. The V end lost 3 bases, the J end lost 5 bases, and 10 bases lay between the germline ends. Germline CDR1 is SEHNR and CDR2 is FQNEAQ (reference sequence). This CDR3 has 13 residues. The DNA for the CDR3 is TGTGCCAGCAGCTTGGCCATGGGGGAGACCCAGTACTTC. Translating gives CASSLAMGETQYF.

Ten or more counts support this clonotype. The V gene is TRBV5-5, the J gene TRBJ1-5; tentative D call: TRBD1 (6 bases). Germline values: CDR1 SGHKS, CDR2 YYEKEE (reference sequence). This CDR3 has 14 residues. V was pared by 3 bases and J by 4 bases, with 11 bases between. CDR3 coding DNA: TGTGCCAGCAGCTACTGGGGGCTGAATCAGCCCCAGCATTTT. Protein product: CASSYWGLNQPQHF.

This clonotype was counted ten times or more. This CDR3 reads CASSSWDRGTTEKLFF. The CDR3 region has the DNA TGTGCCAGCAGTTCGTGGGACAGGGGAACGACTGAAAAACTGTTTTTT. This sequence joins TRBV27 and TRBJ1-4; 10 bases agree with TRBD1. Germline V lookup: CDR1 MNHEY, CDR2 SMNVEV (reference sequence). The J segment lost 7 bases and the V segment lost 4 bases, leaving 9 bases of the junction unmatched. The CDR3 sequence is 16 residues long.

This clonotype was detected many times. The chain couples TRBV6-5 to TRBJ1-2, with TRBD1 matching 8 bases. Germline loops: CDR1 MNHEY, CDR2 SVGAGI. V gave up 8 bases and J gave up 5 bases; unmatched junction bases: 16. The CDR3 has 16 residues. CDR3 bases: TGTGCCAGCCATCCTTACGAATCGGGACAGGCGTATGGCTACACCTTC. Its protein product is CASHPYESGQAYGYTF.

At least ten counts were recorded for this clonotype. The V call is TRBV10-3, the J call TRBJ2-7; D remains unclear. This CDR3 is built from 13 residues. Germline V gives CDR1 ENHRY, CDR2 SYGVKD. V was clipped by 10 bases and J by 3 bases, with 16 bases between them. The CDR3 DNA sequence: TGTGCCACCTCGGCCGACGTCGGCTACGAGCAGTACTTC. Protein sequence: CATSADVGYEQYF.

This clonotype was recorded many times. V usage is TRBV20-1 and J usage is TRBJ2-1; TRBD1 or TRBD2 may be the D gene (5 bases each). The ends were cut back, 4 bases at V and 10 bases at J, with 11 bases in the middle. Germline CDR1 and CDR2: DFQATT and SNEGSKA (reference sequence). The CDR3 is 11 residues long. This CDR3 is CSATIWGEQFF. As DNA, the CDR3 is TGCAGTGCTACGATTTGGGGGGAGCAGTTCTTC.

In this sample, this clonotype turned up many times. The genes are TRBV7-2 and TRBJ2-1; tentative D call: TRBD1 (6 bases). V dropped 1 base and J dropped 7 bases, with 11 bases sitting between them. Germline CDR1 reads SGHTA; CDR2 reads FQGNSA. The CDR3 loop spans 14 amino acids. CDR3 DNA: TGTGCCAGCAGCTTAGAATGGCAGGGGAATGAGCAGTTCTTC. Translation gives CASSLEWQGNEQFF.

By share, this clonotype counts as medium-sized. V and J are TRBV4-1 and TRBJ2-7; weak D call: TRBD1 (9 bases). The length of the CDR3 is 18 residues. Per the germline V gene, CDR1 is MGHRA and CDR2 is YSYEKL. V lost 4 bases and J 1 base, leaving 23 bases between the germline ends. The CDR3 nucleotides are TGCGCCAGCAGCCCCGGGACAGGGATACTAGCGGAATCCTACGAGCAGTACTTC. Its protein is CASSPGTGILAESYEQYF.

This clonotype has at least ten counts. The chain joins TRBV5-1 to TRBJ2-3; D perhaps matches TRBD1 (6 bases). Germline CDR1 reads SGHRS; CDR2 reads YFSETQ. V lost 3 bases and J lost 5, with 10 bases in between. The length of the CDR3 is 13 residues. The CDR3 sequence: CASSYVQGDTQYF. The CDR3 DNA reads TGCGCCAGCAGCTACGTACAGGGAGATACGCAGTATTTT.

This clonotype was counted ten times or more. The chain employs TRBV7-6 and TRBJ2-7; D is uncertain. Trimming cost V 5 bases and J 2 bases, with 13 bases left between them. This CDR3 has 14 amino acids. The V gene's germline CDR1 is SGHVS and CDR2 FNYEAQ. The chain's CDR3 is CASSARSNPYEQYF. CDR3 DNA: TGTGCCAGCAGCGCTAGATCTAATCCCTACGAGCAGTACTTC.

This chain links TRBV6-2 or TRBV6-3 with TRBJ2-1; 11 positions match TRBD2. The CDR3 is made up of 17 amino acids. Germline V gene sequence: CDR1 MNHEY, CDR2 SVGEGT. J lost 7 bases, V lost 5 bases, and 13 bases had no gene match. CDR3 amino acids: CASSARRLAGNFNEQFF. The DNA of the CDR3 is TGTGCCAGCAGTGCGCGTAGACTAGCGGGAAATTTTAATGAGCAGTTCTTC.

This clonotype was detected ten times or more. This chain uses TRBV3-1 with TRBJ1-1; D gene uncertain. CDR3 length: 14 residues. The germline gives CDR1 LGHDT, CDR2 YNNKEL (reference sequence). With 7 bases removed from V and 4 bases from J, the gap between germline ends came to 16 bases. CDR3 protein: CASTLREVGTEAFF. CDR3 DNA: TGTGCCAGCACGTTGAGGGAGGTGGGCACTGAAGCTTTCTTT.

The J gene is TRBJ2-3, the V gene TRBV20-1; possible D gene TRBD2, 6 bases. CDR1 is DFQATT, CDR2 SNEGSKA, per germline (reference sequence). The V gene lost 2 bases and the J gene lost 0 bases, with 12 bases spanning the gap. There are 15 residues in the CDR3. The CDR3 bases are TGCAGTGCTAGAAAACTAGCAGTTAGCACAGATACGCAGTATTTT. Translating it yields CSARKLAVSTDTQYF.

Judged by abundance, this clonotype is medium-sized. The chain uses TRBV20-1 and TRBJ1-5; D remains unclear. Germline CDR1 is DFQATT and CDR2 is SNEGSKA (reference sequence). The V end lost 5 bases, the J end lost 5 bases, and 16 bases lay between the germline ends. The CDR3 runs 14 residues. The CDR3 nucleotides read TGCAGTGCTCCATACCAAGGGTTATATCAGCCCCAGCATTTT. Translation: CSAPYQGLYQPQHF.

Ten or more counts support this clonotype. CDR3 DNA sequence: TGTGCCAGCAGTTTGGACAGTTTGAACACTGAAGCTTTCTTT. It codes for CASSLDSLNTEAFF. The gene calls are TRBV28 and TRBJ1-1, with D possibly TRBD1 on 6 matching bases. The V gene lost 3 bases and the J gene lost 0 bases, with 8 bases spanning the gap. Germline loops: CDR1 MDHEN, CDR2 SYDVKM. This CDR3 contains 14 residues.

This clonotype has ten or more counts. This chain joins TRBV20-1 and TRBJ2-7; 7 nucleotides align to TRBD2. The CDR3 length is 13 residues. CDR1 is DFQATT, CDR2 SNEGSKA, per germline (reference sequence). Trimming cost V 5 bases and J 2 bases; bases outside gene matches: 6. The CDR3 region has the DNA TGCAGTGCTCCCGGGGGGAGAACCTACGAGCAGTACTTC. Its protein is CSAPGGRTYEQYF.

This clonotype was recorded many times. The CDR3 nucleotides read TGTGCCAGCAGCTTAGTTCTGGGGCGAGGGGAGACCCAGTACTTC. Protein sequence: CASSLVLGRGETQYF. The chain recombines TRBV7-2 with TRBJ2-5; D might be TRBD1 or TRBD2, each matching 5 bases. The germline CDR1 and CDR2 sequences are SGHTA and FQGNSA. Trimming shortened V by 1 base and J by 5 bases, and 14 bases separated the two germline ends. The CDR3 extends over 15 amino acids.

At least ten counts were recorded for this clonotype. V is TRBV20-1 and J is TRBJ1-2, with D perhaps TRBD1 (6 bases). Germline assignment: CDR1 DFQATT and CDR2 SNEGSKA (reference sequence). The CDR3 sequence is 15 residues long. V lost 3 bases and J 3 bases, leaving 17 bases between the germline ends. The CDR3: CSARGPGGQDYGYTF. The CDR3 nucleotides are TGCAGTGCTAGGGGCCCCGGGGGGCAGGACTATGGCTACACCTTC.

The rearrangement joins TRBV15 to TRBJ2-3; the match to TRBD2 covers 8 bases. The germline V gene encodes CDR1 LNHNV and CDR2 YYDKDF (reference sequence). The junction had 5 bases not matched to a gene; V was cut back by 1 base and J by 5 bases. The length of the CDR3 is 15 residues. This chain's CDR3 is CATSRVGLAEDTQYF. CDR3 in DNA: TGTGCCACCAGCAGAGTTGGACTAGCCGAAGATACGCAGTATTTT. Drawing the rest from reference TRBV15 and TRBJ2-3, the complete variable domain is DAMVIQNPRYQVTQFGKPVTLSCSQTLNHNVMYWYQQKSSQAPKLLFHYYDKDFNNEADTPDNFQSRRPNTSFCFLDIRSPGLGDTAMYLCATSRVGLAEDTQYFGPGTRLTVL.